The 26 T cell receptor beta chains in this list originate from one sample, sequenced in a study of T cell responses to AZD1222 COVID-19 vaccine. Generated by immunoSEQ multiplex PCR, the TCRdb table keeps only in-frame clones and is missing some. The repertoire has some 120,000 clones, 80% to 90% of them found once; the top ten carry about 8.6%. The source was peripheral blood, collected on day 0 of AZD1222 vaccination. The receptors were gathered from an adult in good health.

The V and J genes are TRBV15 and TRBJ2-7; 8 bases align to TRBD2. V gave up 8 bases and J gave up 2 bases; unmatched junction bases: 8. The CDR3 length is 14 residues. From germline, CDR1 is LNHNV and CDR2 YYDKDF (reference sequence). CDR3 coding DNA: TGTGCCACCTCCCCGGGAGGGGGAGCCTACGAGCAGTACTTC. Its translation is CATSPGGGAYEQYF.

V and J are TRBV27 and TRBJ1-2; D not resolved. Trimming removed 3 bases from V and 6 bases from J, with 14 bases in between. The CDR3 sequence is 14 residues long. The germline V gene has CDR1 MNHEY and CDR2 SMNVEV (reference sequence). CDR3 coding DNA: TGTGCCAGCAGTTTTGGGGTAGGGTCTGATGGCTACACCTTC. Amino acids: CASSFGVGSDGYTF.

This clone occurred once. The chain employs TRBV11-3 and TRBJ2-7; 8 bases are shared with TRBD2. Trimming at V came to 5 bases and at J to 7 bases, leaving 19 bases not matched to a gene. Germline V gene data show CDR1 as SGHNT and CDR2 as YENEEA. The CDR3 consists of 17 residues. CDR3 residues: CASSLTRLTSGFGEQYF. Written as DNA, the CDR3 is TGTGCCAGCAGCCTAACGAGATTAACTAGCGGCTTTGGTGAGCAGTACTTC.

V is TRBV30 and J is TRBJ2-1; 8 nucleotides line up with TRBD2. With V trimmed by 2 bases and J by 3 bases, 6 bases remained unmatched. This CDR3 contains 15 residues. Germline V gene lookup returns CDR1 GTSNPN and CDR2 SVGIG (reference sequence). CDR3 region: CAWSLSLAVYNEQFF. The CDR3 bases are TGTGCCTGGAGTTTGTCACTAGCGGTCTACAATGAGCAGTTCTTC.

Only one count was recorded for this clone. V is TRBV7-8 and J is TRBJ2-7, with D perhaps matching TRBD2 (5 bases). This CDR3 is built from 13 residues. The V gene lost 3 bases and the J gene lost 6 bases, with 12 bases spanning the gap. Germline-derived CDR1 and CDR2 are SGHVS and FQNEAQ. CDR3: CASSFNERVEQYF. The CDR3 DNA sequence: TGTGCCAGCAGCTTCAATGAGAGGGTCGAGCAGTACTTC.

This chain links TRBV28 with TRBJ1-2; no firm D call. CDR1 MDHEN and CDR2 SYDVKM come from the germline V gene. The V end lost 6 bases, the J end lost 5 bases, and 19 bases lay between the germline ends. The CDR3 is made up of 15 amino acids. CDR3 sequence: CASSEGGEILYGYTF. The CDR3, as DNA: TGTGCCAGCAGCGAAGGCGGGGAAATTCTTTATGGCTACACCTTC.

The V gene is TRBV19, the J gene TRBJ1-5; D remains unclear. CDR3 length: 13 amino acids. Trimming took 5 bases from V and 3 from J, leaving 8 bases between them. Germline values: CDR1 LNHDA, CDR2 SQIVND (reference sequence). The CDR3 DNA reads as TGTGCCAGTAGTGAACAGCTCAATCAGCCCCAGCATTTT. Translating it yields CASSEQLNQPQHF. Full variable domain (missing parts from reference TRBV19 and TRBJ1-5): DGGITQSPKYLFRKEGQNVTLSCEQNLNHDAMYWYRQDPGQGLRLIYYSQIVNDFQKGDIAEGYSVSREKKESFPLTVTSAQKNPTAFYLCASSEQLNQPQHFGDGTRLSIL.

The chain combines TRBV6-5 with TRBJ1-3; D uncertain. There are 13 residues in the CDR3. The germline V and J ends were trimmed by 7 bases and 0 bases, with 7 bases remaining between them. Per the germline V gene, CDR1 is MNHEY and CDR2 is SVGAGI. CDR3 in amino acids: CASTVPSGNTIYF. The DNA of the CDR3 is TGTGCCAGCACCGTCCCCTCTGGAAACACCATATATTTT.

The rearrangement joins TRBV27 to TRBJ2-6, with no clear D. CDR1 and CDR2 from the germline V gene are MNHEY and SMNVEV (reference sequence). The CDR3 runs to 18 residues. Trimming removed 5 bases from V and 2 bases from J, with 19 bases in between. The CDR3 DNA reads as TGTGCCAGCAGTCCCCTGATAAGAATCATCCCTGGGGCCAACGTCCTGACTTTC. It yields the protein CASSPLIRIIPGANVLTF.

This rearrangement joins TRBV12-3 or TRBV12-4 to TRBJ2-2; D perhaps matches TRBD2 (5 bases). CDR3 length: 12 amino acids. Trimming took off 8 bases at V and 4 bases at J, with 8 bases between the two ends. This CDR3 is CASSRVTGELFF. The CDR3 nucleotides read TGTGCCAGCTCGAGGGTCACCGGGGAGCTGTTTTTT.

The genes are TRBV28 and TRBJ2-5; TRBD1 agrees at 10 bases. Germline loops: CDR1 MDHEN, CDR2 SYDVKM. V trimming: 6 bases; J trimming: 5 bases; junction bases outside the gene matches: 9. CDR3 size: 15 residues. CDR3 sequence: CASSRWTGGKETQYF. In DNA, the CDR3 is TGTGCCAGCAGCCGATGGACAGGGGGGAAGGAGACCCAGTACTTC.

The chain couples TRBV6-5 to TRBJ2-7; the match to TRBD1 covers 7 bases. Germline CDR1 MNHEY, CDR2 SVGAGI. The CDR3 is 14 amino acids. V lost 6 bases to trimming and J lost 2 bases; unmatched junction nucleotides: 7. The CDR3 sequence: CASRSPTGPYEQYF. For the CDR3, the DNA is TGTGCCAGCAGGAGCCCGACAGGGCCCTACGAGCAGTACTTC.

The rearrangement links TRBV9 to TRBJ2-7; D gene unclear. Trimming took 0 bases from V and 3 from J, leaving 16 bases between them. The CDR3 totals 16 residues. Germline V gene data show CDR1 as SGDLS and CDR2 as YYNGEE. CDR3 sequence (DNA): TGTGCCAGCAGCGTAGCTGGTACTGAAATGGGCTACGAGCAGTACTTC. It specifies CASSVAGTEMGYEQYF.

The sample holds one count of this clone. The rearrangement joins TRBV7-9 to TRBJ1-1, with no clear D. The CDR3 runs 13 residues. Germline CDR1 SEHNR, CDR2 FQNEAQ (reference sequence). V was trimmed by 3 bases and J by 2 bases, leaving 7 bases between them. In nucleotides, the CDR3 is TGTGCCAGCAGCTTCGGACGAAACACTGAAGCTTTCTTT. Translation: CASSFGRNTEAFF.

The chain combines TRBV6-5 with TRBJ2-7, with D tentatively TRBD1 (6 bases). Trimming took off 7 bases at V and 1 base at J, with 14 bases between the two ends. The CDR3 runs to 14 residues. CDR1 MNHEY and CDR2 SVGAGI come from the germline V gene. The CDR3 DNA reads TGTGCCAGCACAACGATTGGACAGTCCTACGAGCAGTACTTC. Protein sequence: CASTTIGQSYEQYF.

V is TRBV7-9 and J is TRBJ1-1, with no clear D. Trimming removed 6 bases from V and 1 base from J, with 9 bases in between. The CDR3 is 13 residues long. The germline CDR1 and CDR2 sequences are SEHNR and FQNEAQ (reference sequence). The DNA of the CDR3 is TGTGCCAGCAGTTCTATGTGGAACACTGAAGCTTTCTTT. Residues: CASSSMWNTEAFF.

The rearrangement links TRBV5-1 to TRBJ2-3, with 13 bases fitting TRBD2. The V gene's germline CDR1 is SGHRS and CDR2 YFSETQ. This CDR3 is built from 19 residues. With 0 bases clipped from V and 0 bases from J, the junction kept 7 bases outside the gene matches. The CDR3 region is CASSLGRLAGGTSTDTQYF. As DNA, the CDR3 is TGCGCCAGCAGCTTGGGACGACTAGCGGGGGGCACTAGCACAGATACGCAGTATTTT. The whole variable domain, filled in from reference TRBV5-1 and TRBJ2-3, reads KAGVTQTPRYLIKTRGQQVTLSCSPISGHRSVSWYQQTPGQGLQFLFEYFSETQRNKGNFPGRFSGRQFSNSRSEMNVSTLELGDSALYLCASSLGRLAGGTSTDTQYFGPGTRLTVL.

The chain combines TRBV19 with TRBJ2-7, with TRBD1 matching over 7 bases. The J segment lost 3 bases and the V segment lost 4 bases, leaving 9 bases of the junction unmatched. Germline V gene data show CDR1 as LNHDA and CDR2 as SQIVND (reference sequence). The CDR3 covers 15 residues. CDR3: CASSKGQGVFYEQYF. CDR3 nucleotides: TGTGCCAGTAGTAAGGGGCAGGGGGTTTTCTACGAGCAGTACTTC.

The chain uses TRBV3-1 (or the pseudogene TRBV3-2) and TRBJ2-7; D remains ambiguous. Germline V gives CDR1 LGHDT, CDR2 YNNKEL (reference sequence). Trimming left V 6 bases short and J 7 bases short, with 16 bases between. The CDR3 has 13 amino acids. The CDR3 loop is CASSQARLGEQYF. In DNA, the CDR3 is TGTGCCAGCAGTCAGGCCCGCCTAGGTGAGCAGTACTTC.

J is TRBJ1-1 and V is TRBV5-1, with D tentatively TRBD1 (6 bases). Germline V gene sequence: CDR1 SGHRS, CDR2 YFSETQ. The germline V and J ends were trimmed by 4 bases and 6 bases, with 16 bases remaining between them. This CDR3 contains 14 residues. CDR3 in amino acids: CASSQYVGAAEAFF. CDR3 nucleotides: TGCGCCAGCAGCCAGTATGTGGGGGCGGCTGAAGCTTTCTTT.

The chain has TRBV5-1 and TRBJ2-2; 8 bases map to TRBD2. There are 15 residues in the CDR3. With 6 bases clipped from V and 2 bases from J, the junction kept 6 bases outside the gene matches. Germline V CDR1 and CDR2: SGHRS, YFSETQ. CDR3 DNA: TGCGCCAGCAACTTTCTAGCGGGCAACACCGGGGAGCTGTTTTTT. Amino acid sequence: CASNFLAGNTGELFF.

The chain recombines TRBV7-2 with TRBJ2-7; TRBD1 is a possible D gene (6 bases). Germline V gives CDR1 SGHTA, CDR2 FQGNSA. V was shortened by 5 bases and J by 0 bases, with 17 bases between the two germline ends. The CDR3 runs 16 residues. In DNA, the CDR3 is TGTGCCAGCAGCATGATGGGGGCAGGGAGCTCCTACGAGCAGTACTTC. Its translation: CASSMMGAGSSYEQYF.

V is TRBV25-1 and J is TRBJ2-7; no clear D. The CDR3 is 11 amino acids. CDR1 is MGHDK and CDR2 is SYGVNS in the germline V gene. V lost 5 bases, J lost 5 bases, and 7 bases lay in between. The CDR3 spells CASSQVDEQYF. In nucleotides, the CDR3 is TGTGCCAGCAGTCAAGTAGACGAGCAGTACTTC.

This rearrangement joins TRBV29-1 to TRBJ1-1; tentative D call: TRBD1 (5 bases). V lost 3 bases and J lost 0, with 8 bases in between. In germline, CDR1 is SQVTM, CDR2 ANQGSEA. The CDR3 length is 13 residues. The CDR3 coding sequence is TGCAGCGTTGACGGGGCAATGAACACTGAAGCTTTCTTT. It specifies CSVDGAMNTEAFF. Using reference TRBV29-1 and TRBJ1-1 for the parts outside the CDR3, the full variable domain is SAVISQKPSRDICQRGTSLTIQCQVDSQVTMMFWYRQQPGQSLTLIATANQGSEATYESGFVIDKFPISRPNLTFSTLTVSNMSPEDSSIYLCSVDGAMNTEAFFGQGTRLTVV.

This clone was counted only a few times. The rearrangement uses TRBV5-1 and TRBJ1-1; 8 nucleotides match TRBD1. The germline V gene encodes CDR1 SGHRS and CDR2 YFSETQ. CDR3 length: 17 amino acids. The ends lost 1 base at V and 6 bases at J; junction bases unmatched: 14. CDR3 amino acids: CASSLQLVGTGRPEAFF. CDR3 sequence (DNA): TGCGCCAGCAGCTTGCAATTGGTCGGGACAGGCCGGCCTGAAGCTTTCTTT.

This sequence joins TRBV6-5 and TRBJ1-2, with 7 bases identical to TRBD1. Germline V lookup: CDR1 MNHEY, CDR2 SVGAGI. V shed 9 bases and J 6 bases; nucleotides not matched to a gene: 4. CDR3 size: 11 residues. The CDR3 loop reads CASRQGNGYTF. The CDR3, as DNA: TGTGCCAGTAGACAGGGTAATGGCTACACCTTC.